This entry lists 21 T cell receptor beta chains sequenced from one sample in a study of Graves' ophthalmopathy and Graves' hyperthyroidism. RNA served as the template for amplifying TCR beta CDR3 regions. First-round RT-PCR relied on HTBI primers, and a second-round multiplex PCR came next. TCRdb ran MiXCR on the multiplex PCR reads and lists one entry per CDR3 protein. In the table there are hundreds of thousands of distinct CDR3 sequences, about 16% of which are singletons. The specimen was peripheral blood. Receptor source: a young woman with stable Graves' hyperthyroidism.

This clonotype has ten or more counts. The chain links TRBV24-1 to TRBJ1-5; the match to TRBD1 covers 8 bases. The germline V gene has CDR1 KGHDR and CDR2 SFDVKD. Germline trimming cut 7 bases from V and 3 bases from J; bases unmatched to any gene: 4. The CDR3 consists of 14 residues. The CDR3 DNA is TGTGCCACCAGCCCGGACAGGGACAATCAGCCCCAGCATTTT. Protein product: CATSPDRDNQPQHF.

Ten or more counts support this clonotype. The chain is built from TRBV7-8 and TRBJ1-2; D gene ambiguous. The CDR3 totals 16 residues. The V end lost 2 bases, the J end lost 2 bases, and 15 bases lay between the germline ends. Germline assignment: CDR1 SGHVS and CDR2 FQNEAQ. The CDR3 DNA reads as TGTGCCAGCAGCTTATGGCAGTCAAACGTCAACTATGGCTACACCTTC. It is translated as CASSLWQSNVNYGYTF.

Ten or more counts support this clonotype. V gene TRBV12-3 or TRBV12-4 combines with J gene TRBJ1-1; D is unclear. The CDR3 runs to 13 residues. V was trimmed by 3 bases and J by 1 base, leaving 6 bases between them. This CDR3 is CASSFFRNTEAFF. The CDR3 DNA reads TGTGCCAGCAGTTTTTTCCGGAACACTGAAGCTTTCTTT.

The sample holds a few counts of this clonotype. The chain joins TRBV19 to TRBJ2-7; either TRBD1 or TRBD2 may fit D (6 bases each). The CDR3 is made up of 16 amino acids. Trimming pared 5 bases from V and 3 bases from J, leaving 20 bases between. Looked up from germline, CDR1 is LNHDA and CDR2 is SQIVND (reference sequence). The CDR3 spells CASSSPGGPLGYEQYF. In DNA form, the CDR3 reads TGTGCCAGTAGTTCCCCCGGGGGCCCCCTGGGCTACGAGCAGTACTTC.

This clonotype was counted many times. A clone one base away is much larger, so this may be a read error. The J gene is TRBJ2-5, the V gene TRBV6-2 or TRBV6-3, with 7 nucleotides matching TRBD2. Germline CDR1 and CDR2: MNHEY and SVGEGT. CDR3 length equals 16 residues. CDR3: CASSFRGGRVQETKYF. CDR3 nucleotide sequence: TGTGCCAGCAGTTTCCGCGGGGGACGAGTTCAAGAGACCAAGTACTTC.

This clonotype has at least ten counts. The genes are TRBV6-1 and TRBJ2-2; D possibly matches TRBD1 or TRBD2 (5 bases each). The CDR3 has 14 amino acids. The germline CDR1 and CDR2 sequences are MNHNS and SASEGT. Trimming removed 5 bases at V and 1 base at J, with 8 bases between. The CDR3 region has the DNA TGTGCCAGCAGTAAGGGACGGAACACCGGGGAGCTGTTTTTT. Translation: CASSKGRNTGELFF.

Ten or more counts support this clonotype. This chain joins TRBV11-3 and TRBJ1-1; weak D call: TRBD1 (5 bases). The germline V and J ends were trimmed by 10 bases and 0 bases, with 15 bases remaining between them. Germline values: CDR1 SGHNT, CDR2 YENEEA. CDR3 size: 14 residues. CDR3 protein: CATRQRRMNTEAFF. The CDR3 DNA follows: TGTGCCACCCGACAGAGGAGGATGAACACTGAAGCTTTCTTT.

In this sample, this clonotype turned up many times. The CDR3 protein is CASSPVENQPQHF. In DNA, the CDR3 is TGTGCCAGCTCACCGGTGGAAAATCAGCCCCAGCATTTT. V and J are TRBV18 and TRBJ1-5, with D unresolved. The germline gives CDR1 KGHSH, CDR2 LQKENI. V was clipped by 3 bases and J by 4 bases, with 7 bases between them. The CDR3 covers 13 residues.

In its sample, this clonotype was seen a few times. The junction shows a germline mismatch at one end, possibly a read error. The chain recombines TRBV28 with TRBJ1-5; D gene ambiguous. The germline V gene encodes CDR1 MDHEN and CDR2 SYDVKM. This CDR3 is 15 amino acids long. The CDR3 sequence is CASSLATLHNPPQHF. The CDR3 coding sequence is TGTGCCAGCAGTTTGGCCACGCTGCATAATCCGCCCCAGCATTTT.

This clonotype was seen repeatedly, ten times or more. The V and J genes are TRBV27 and TRBJ1-6; D unresolved. The CDR3 is made up of 17 amino acids. In germline, CDR1 is MNHEY, CDR2 SMNVEV (reference sequence). Between the trimmed V and J ends, which lost 6 bases and 1 base, there was a span of 16 bases. The CDR3: CASRDEKGRSYNSPLHF. The CDR3 bases are TGTGCCAGCAGGGACGAAAAAGGGAGGTCCTATAATTCACCCCTCCACTTT.

This rearrangement joins TRBV19 to TRBJ1-1; perhaps TRBD1 as D (6 bases). The CDR3 consists of 14 residues. Germline-derived CDR1 and CDR2 are LNHDA and SQIVND (reference sequence). The V end lost 7 bases, the J end lost 3 bases, and 15 bases lay between the germline ends. In DNA, the CDR3 is TGTGCCAGTACCTCGACAGGTGTGGACACTGAAGCTTTCTTT. Protein sequence: CASTSTGVDTEAFF.

This clonotype came up many times. The V and J genes are TRBV11-1 and TRBJ1-1; D gene uncertain. The CDR3 is made up of 12 amino acids. The germline V gene has CDR1 SGHAT and CDR2 FQDESV (reference sequence). The V gene lost 5 bases and the J gene lost 6 bases, with 10 bases spanning the gap. Written as DNA, the CDR3 is TGTGCCAGCAGCCCCGCTGGGGCTGAAGCTTTCTTT. Translation gives CASSPAGAEAFF.

There are many counts of this clonotype. The rearrangement links TRBV19 to TRBJ1-2; weak D call: TRBD1 (6 bases). Trimming removed 7 bases at V and 2 bases at J, with 11 bases between. Germline V CDR1 and CDR2: LNHDA, SQIVND (reference sequence). This CDR3 spans 13 amino acids. The CDR3 protein is CASMRTGNYGYTF. CDR3 bases: TGTGCCAGTATGCGCACAGGGAACTATGGCTACACCTTC.

The sample holds many counts of this clonotype. V and J are TRBV7-3 and TRBJ1-1; D remains unclear. Trimming took 5 bases from V and 3 from J, leaving 10 bases between them. This CDR3 spans 13 amino acids. The germline gives CDR1 SGHTA, CDR2 FQGTGA. Written as DNA, the CDR3 is TGTGCCAGCAGCGCCACTATGGACACTGAAGCTTTCTTT. This codes for CASSATMDTEAFF.

This clonotype was seen at least ten times. The V call is TRBV5-6, the J call TRBJ1-5; the D is unclear. V was shortened by 2 bases and J by 2 bases, with 11 bases between the two germline ends. CDR1 and CDR2 (germline): SGHDT, YYEEEE. The CDR3 has 15 amino acids. The CDR3 loop is CASSFKGSGNQPQHF. The CDR3 nucleotides read TGTGCCAGCAGCTTTAAAGGGAGTGGCAATCAGCCCCAGCATTTT.

At least ten counts were recorded for this clonotype. The rearrangement links TRBV7-3 to TRBJ1-1; the D gene is possibly TRBD1 (5 bases). Germline loops: CDR1 SGHTA, CDR2 FQGTGA. The length of the CDR3 is 17 residues. V dropped 5 bases and J dropped 3 bases, with 22 bases sitting between them. This CDR3 reads CASSPLRGHLGHTEAFF. The CDR3 bases are TGTGCCAGCAGCCCCCTGAGGGGTCACCTGGGGCACACTGAAGCTTTCTTT.

The table lists this clonotype with many counts. The chain uses TRBV6-5 and TRBJ2-7; either TRBD1 or TRBD2 may supply D (5 bases each). This CDR3 region has 14 residues. Germline CDR1 MNHEY, CDR2 SVGAGI. V was pared by 2 bases and J by 4 bases, with 12 bases between. CDR3 coding DNA: TGTGCCAGCAGTTACCGCCAGGGAGATTACGAGCAGTACTTC. It translates to CASSYRQGDYEQYF.

Notes on this clonotype: A single base separates this from a much larger clone, so it may be a read error. The chain links TRBV6-5 to TRBJ1-6; no reliable D call. The CDR3 is made up of 16 amino acids. In germline, CDR1 is MNHEY, CDR2 SVGAGI. The CDR3 region is CASSYSGRAWNSPLNF. In DNA form, the CDR3 reads TGTGCCAGCAGTTACTCTGGCCGAGCTTGGAATTCACCCCTCAACTTT.

The chain is built from TRBV29-1 and TRBJ2-2; D tentatively fits TRBD1 or TRBD2 (5 bases each). The CDR3 has 15 residues. Trimming cost V 4 bases and J 0 bases, with 12 bases left between them. The germline gives CDR1 SQVTM, CDR2 ANQGSEA. CDR3: CSVAGPNTNTGELFF. CDR3 nucleotides: TGCAGCGTTGCGGGACCAAACACGAACACCGGGGAGCTGTTTTTT.

This clonotype was seen repeatedly, ten times or more. The J gene is TRBJ1-1, the V gene TRBV6-1; D ambiguous. In germline, CDR1 is MNHNS, CDR2 SASEGT. Between the trimmed V and J ends, which lost 7 bases and 1 base, there was a span of 7 bases. This CDR3 contains 12 residues. The CDR3 sequence: CASTPGNTEAFF. The CDR3 nucleotides are TGTGCCAGCACCCCAGGGAACACTGAAGCTTTCTTT.

The sample holds many counts of this clonotype. The chain uses TRBV13 and TRBJ1-1; D not certain. Germline values: CDR1 PRHDT, CDR2 FYEKMQ (reference sequence). V lost 1 base and J lost 2, with 14 bases in between. The CDR3 spans 16 residues. Written as DNA, the CDR3 is TGTGCCAGCAGCTTAGCCTCCGGACGGCTAAACACTGAAGCTTTCTTT. As protein: CASSLASGRLNTEAFF.